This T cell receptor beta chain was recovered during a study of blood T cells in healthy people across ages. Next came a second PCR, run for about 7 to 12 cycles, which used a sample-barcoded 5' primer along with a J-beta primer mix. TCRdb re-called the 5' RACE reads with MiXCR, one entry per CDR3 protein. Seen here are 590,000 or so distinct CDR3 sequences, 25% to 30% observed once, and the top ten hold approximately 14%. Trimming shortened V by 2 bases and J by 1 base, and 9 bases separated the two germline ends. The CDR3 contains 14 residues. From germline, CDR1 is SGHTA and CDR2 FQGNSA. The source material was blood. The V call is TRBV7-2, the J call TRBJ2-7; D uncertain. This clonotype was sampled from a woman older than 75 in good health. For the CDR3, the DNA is TGTGCCAGCAGCTTAAGTTTTCGGTCCTACGAGCAGTACTTC. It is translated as CASSLSFRSYEQYF.